This entry lists 12 T cell receptor beta chains sequenced from one sample in a study of T-cell reconstitution after alpha-beta-depleted transplantation in children. A library of TCRbeta sequences, prepared with unique molecular identifiers, was generated. Using its own MiXCR run on the PCR reads, TCRdb lists one record per CDR3 protein. The repertoire holds 300,000 to 400,000 distinct CDR3 sequences, with about 17% as singletons. Sample: PBMCs, mostly from graft donor cells, taken 360 days after TCRalphabeta/CD19-depleted stem cell transplant. These receptors all come from a male patient between 2 and 10 years old who had a stem cell transplant for acute lymphoblastic leukemia, so the T cells may come from the graft donor.

This clonotype showed up many times. The chain has TRBV5-6 and TRBJ2-1, with 11 bases lining up with TRBD1. V dropped 2 bases and J dropped 9; count of bases not matched to a gene: 4. The germline gives CDR1 SGHDT, CDR2 YYEEEE. CDR3 length: 14 residues. CDR3: CASSFGQGAFEQFF. DNA of the CDR3: TGTGCCAGCAGCTTTGGACAGGGGGCTTTTGAGCAGTTCTTC.

This clonotype was seen repeatedly, ten times or more. The rearrangement links TRBV12-3 or TRBV12-4 to TRBJ2-3; no reliable D call. The CDR3 consists of 17 residues. Trimming pared 5 bases from V and 1 base from J, leaving 19 bases between. CDR3 sequence reads: CASSPVSGPRGTDTQYF. CDR3 coding DNA: TGTGCCAGCAGTCCCGTCTCCGGGCCTCGGGGCACAGATACGCAGTATTTT.

This clonotype was observed a few times. The chain combines TRBV7-2 with TRBJ1-2; the match to TRBD1 covers 9 bases. Per germline, CDR1 SGHTA and CDR2 FQGNSA. The ends lost 4 bases at V and 5 bases at J; junction bases unmatched: 8. CDR3 size: 15 residues. CDR3 DNA: TGTGCCAGCAGCTCCCAACCGGGACAGGGTTATGGCTACACCTTC. Residues: CASSSQPGQGYGYTF.

This clonotype was detected only a few times. This chain uses TRBV20-1 with TRBJ1-2; TRBD1 agrees at 8 bases. CDR1 DFQATT and CDR2 SNEGSKA come from the germline V gene (reference sequence). The CDR3 totals 15 residues. Trimming cost V 3 bases and J 5 bases; bases outside gene matches: 11. CDR3 nucleotides: TGCAGTGCTAGTCCCCAGGGGGCTGTCGAATATGGCTACACCTTC. Residues: CSASPQGAVEYGYTF.

The rearrangement uses TRBV28 and TRBJ2-3; D unclear. In germline, CDR1 is MDHEN, CDR2 SYDVKM. The ends were cut back, 3 bases at V and 1 base at J, with 14 bases in the middle. CDR3 length equals 16 residues. CDR3 in DNA: TGTGCCAGCAGTTTCCCCACGATAGGAGGCACAGATACGCAGTATTTT. It encodes CASSFPTIGGTDTQYF.

This clonotype has a handful of counts. The chain carries TRBV20-1 and TRBJ1-5, with a tentative D call TRBD1 (6 bases). This CDR3 is built from 14 residues. Trimming pared 0 bases from V and 2 bases from J, leaving 8 bases between. Germline V gene data show CDR1 as DFQATT and CDR2 as SNEGSKA (reference sequence). CDR3 sequence reads: CSAREGGGNQPQHF. Here the CDR3 DNA reads TGCAGTGCTAGAGAAGGGGGAGGCAATCAGCCCCAGCATTTT.

This clonotype has a handful of counts. The rearrangement links TRBV7-6 to TRBJ2-7; no definite D call. CDR1 is SGHVS, CDR2 FNYEAQ, per germline. This CDR3 is built from 16 residues. V dropped 1 base and J dropped 4 bases, with 17 bases sitting between them. Here the CDR3 DNA reads TGTGCCAGCAGCTTAGAGGCGGCAGGAGCACAATACGAGCAGTACTTC. Protein product: CASSLEAAGAQYEQYF.

The rearrangement links TRBV12-3 or TRBV12-4 to TRBJ2-7, with a weak D call TRBD2 (6 bases). The germline V and J ends were trimmed by 6 bases and 1 base, with 13 bases remaining between them. This CDR3 comprises 14 residues. CDR3 in amino acids: CASRPSGPSYEQYF. The CDR3 DNA reads TGTGCCAGCAGACCAAGCGGGCCGTCCTACGAGCAGTACTTC.

This clonotype showed up many times. This chain joins TRBV20-1 and TRBJ2-7, with TRBD2 identical over 10 bases. The CDR3 extends over 16 amino acids. Unmatched junction bases numbered 10, after V lost 1 base and J lost 4 bases. Germline assignment: CDR1 DFQATT and CDR2 SNEGSKA (reference sequence). The CDR3 DNA reads TGCAGTGCTAGAGGTTTGTGGTCTAGCGGGAGTTACGAGCAGTACTTC. Its translation: CSARGLWSSGSYEQYF.

The genes are TRBV19 and TRBJ1-2; 10 positions agree with TRBD1. The germline gives CDR1 LNHDA, CDR2 SQIVND (reference sequence). J lost 4 bases, V lost 3 bases, and 5 bases had no gene match. The CDR3 extends over 15 amino acids. Written as DNA, the CDR3 is TGTGCCAGTAGTATCAGGACAGGGGGAAGCTATGGCTACACCTTC. Its protein is CASSIRTGGSYGYTF.

There are many counts of this clonotype. This chain uses TRBV3-1 with TRBJ1-1; TRBD1 agrees at 9 bases. CDR3 size: 14 residues. Germline V gene lookup returns CDR1 LGHDT and CDR2 YNNKEL (reference sequence). V shed 6 bases, J shed 4 bases, and the junction held 6 bases outside the gene matches. The CDR3 here is CASRQMDRGTEAFF. The CDR3 nucleotides are TGTGCCAGCAGACAGATGGACAGGGGCACTGAAGCTTTCTTT. The variable domain in full, completed from reference TRBV3-1 and TRBJ1-1, reads DTAVSQTPKYLVTQMGNDKSIKCEQNLGHDTMYWYKQDSKKFLKIMFSYNNKELIINETVPNRFSPKSPDKAHLNLHINSLELGDSAVYFCASRQMDRGTEAFFGQGTRLTVV.

The gene calls are TRBV14 and TRBJ2-1; 11 bases line up with TRBD2. The CDR3 is 16 residues long. J lost 4 bases, V lost 4 bases, and 6 bases had no gene match. The germline V gene encodes CDR1 SGHDN and CDR2 FVKESK. CDR3 region: CASSPTGLAVYNEQFF. CDR3 in DNA: TGTGCCAGCAGCCCCACGGGACTAGCGGTATACAATGAGCAGTTCTTC.